The present T cell receptor (beta chain) was sequenced within a study of blood T cells in healthy people across ages. A second PCR of about 6 to 12 cycles used a sample-barcoded 5' primer and a J-beta primer mix. Each CDR3 protein gets one entry after TCRdb re-called the 5' RACE reads with MiXCR. The profile shows roughly 1 million distinct CDR3 sequences, around 27% of them singletons. The CDR3 extends over 14 amino acids. Germline CDR1 and CDR2: DFQATT and SNEGSKA (reference sequence). V was trimmed by 2 bases and J by 5 bases, leaving 13 bases between them. Isolation per sample recovered at least 7 million PBMCs. Extraction of total RNA produced a minimum of 5 micrograms from each sample. The same data also contributed to another study, on T cells of mothers and their children. In that study: From each mother came over 8.5 million TCR beta CDR3 reads, and from each child came 3 million to 3.5 million.

The V gene is TRBV20-1, the J gene TRBJ2-1; no clear D gene. The sample was blood. The receptor's source is a girl aged 2 to 9 in good health. CDR3 in amino acids: CSARSGRQNNEQFF. The CDR3 DNA follows: TGCAGTGCTAGATCCGGCCGTCAGAACAATGAGCAGTTCTTC.